The T cell receptor (beta chain) under discussion was sequenced for a study of shared clonotypes between healthy human individuals. All donors were healthy HIV-negative adults lacking recent acute infections or vaccinations. Germline CDR1 is SNHLY and CDR2 is FYNNEI. The CDR3 sequence is 11 residues long. Trimming stripped 8 bases from V and 4 bases from J, with 7 bases between. Some 30,000 T cell genomes (around 200 ng DNA) went into each sorted-subset replicate. This table comes from immunoSEQ multiplex PCR, and its TCRdb copy is limited to in-frame clones, with some not included. Of 2,500,000 or so clones listed, just over 90% were seen once; the top ten hold over 0.12%. Whole-study findings and limits: Across a handful of donors, naive CD4 shared 5% to 5.5%, naive CD8 more than 3%, memory CD4 roughly 2.4%, memory CD8 more than 0.35%.

Remarks on this clone: Its antigen remains unidentified. Other DNA sequences of this sample code for an identical CDR3.

This chain connects TRBV2 to TRBJ2-3; TRBD1 or TRBD2 may be the D gene (5 bases each). This receptor was taken from a man younger than 35 in good health. The sample comprised naive CD4+ T cells sorted from blood. Subset noted: CD45RA+ positively selected. The CDR3 nucleotides read TGTGCCAGCCGAGGGGCAGATACGCAGTATTTT. It yields the protein CASRGADTQYF.